Each of the 5 T cell receptor beta chains below was sequenced from the same sample in a study of T cell changes during pregnancy in multiple sclerosis. Only in-frame clones appear in the TCRdb table, and some are missing; sequencing was by immunoSEQ multiplex PCR. Of 45,000 to 55,000 clones in the sample, approximately 90% were seen once. The sequencing here drew on CD4+ T cells from peripheral blood mononuclear cells, taken after pregnancy. These receptors were collected from a female donor with multiple sclerosis, enrolled in a pregnancy study.

The rearrangement uses TRBV11-3 and TRBJ1-1; 8 bases are a match to TRBD1. The J segment lost 3 bases and the V segment lost 4 bases, leaving 4 bases of the junction unmatched. The CDR3 is made up of 14 amino acids. The germline V gene encodes CDR1 SGHNT and CDR2 YENEEA. CDR3 in amino acids: CASSSTGDYTEAFF. CDR3 bases: TGTGCCAGCAGCTCGACAGGGGACTACACTGAAGCTTTCTTT.

The chain links TRBV27 to TRBJ1-5; 7 bases match TRBD1. CDR1 and CDR2 from the germline V gene are MNHEY and SMNVEV (reference sequence). Trimming removed 4 bases from V and 7 bases from J; junction bases left unmatched: 4. The CDR3 has 13 amino acids. CDR3 region: CASSSQGRQPQHF. CDR3 nucleotide sequence: TGTGCCAGCAGTTCACAGGGGAGGCAGCCCCAGCATTTT.

The chain is built from TRBV7-3 and TRBJ1-1; D is possibly TRBD1 (5 bases). Between the trimmed V and J ends, which lost 5 bases and 1 base, there was a span of 8 bases. The germline V gene encodes CDR1 SGHTA and CDR2 FQGTGA. The CDR3 totals 13 residues. DNA for the CDR3: TGTGCCAGCAGCATCGGACAGAACACTGAAGCTTTCTTT. Its translation: CASSIGQNTEAFF. Variable domain in full (rest from reference TRBV7-3 and TRBJ1-1): GAGVSQTPSNKVTEKGKYVELRCDPISGHTALYWYRQSLGQGPEFLIYFQGTGAADDSGLPNDRFFAVRPEGSVSTLKIQRTERGDSAVYLCASSIGQNTEAFFGQGTRLTVV.

This chain connects TRBV5-1 to TRBJ2-3, with 9 bases matching TRBD2. The CDR3 sequence is 18 residues long. Unmatched junction bases numbered 8, after V lost 0 bases and J lost 0 bases. The germline V gene has CDR1 SGHRS and CDR2 YFSETQ. The CDR3 is CASSLGVASGTSTDTQYF. The CDR3, as DNA: TGCGCCAGCAGCTTGGGAGTCGCTAGCGGGACGAGCACAGATACGCAGTATTTT.

This chain connects TRBV5-4 to TRBJ2-7; 8 bases are shared with TRBD2. CDR1 is SGHNT and CDR2 is YYREEE in the germline V gene (reference sequence). Losses at the gene ends were 4 bases for V and 0 bases for J; bases not matched to a gene: 6. The CDR3 loop spans 15 amino acids. The CDR3 sequence: CASSPTRGGSYEQYF. The CDR3 DNA reads as TGTGCCAGCAGCCCTACTCGGGGGGGCTCCTACGAGCAGTACTTC. Using reference TRBV5-4 and TRBJ2-7 for the parts outside the CDR3, the full variable domain is ETGVTQSPTHLIKTRGQQVTLRCSSQSGHNTVSWYQQALGQGPQFIFQYYREEENGRGNFPPRFSGLQFPNYSSELNVNALELDDSALYLCASSPTRGGSYEQYFGPGTRLTVT.